This T cell receptor (delta chain) is from a study of Vδ1+ human thymocytes. After alphabeta T cell depletion, CD3+ Vdelta1+ Vdelta2- thymocytes were sorted. Purity of the sorted Vdelta1+ thymocytes ranged from roughly 97% to 99.6%. Study-wide results and limits: Thymic TRG and TRD repertoires appeared highly polyclonal. Around 20% of thymic delta-chain sequences were Vdelta2, with few Vdelta3, unlike blood Vdelta1+ controls.

Only one count was recorded for this clone. The target antigen is unknown. RNA was extracted from the cells and then reverse transcribed. The CDR3 regions were amplified by multiplex PCR from V-gene primers to a constant-region primer. TCRdb redid clone calling on the multiplex PCR reads using CATT. This sample has around 60,000 delta-chain clones, with more than 12% found just once. The CDR3 contains 18 residues. V lost 1 base to trimming and J lost 8 bases; unmatched junction nucleotides: 17. CDR1 and CDR2 from the germline V gene are TSWWSYY and QGS. This receptor was obtained from a girl under three years old who had congenital heart surgery. The specimen was Vdelta1+ gamma-delta thymocytes from the thymus. The subset is: FACS-sorted CD3+ TCRalphabeta- TCRVdelta1+ TCRVdelta2- thymocytes. V and J are TRDV1 and TRDJ1, with 9 bases fitting TRDD3. In DNA, the CDR3 is TGTGCTCTTGGGGAACCCCCCACTTCCTCGGGGATACGCCGAAAACTCATCTTT. Its protein product is CALGEPPTSSGIRRKLIF.